One and the same sample provided the 8 T cell receptor beta chains below, sequenced in a study of T cell repertoires in cytomegalovirus infection. Each CDR3 protein is one row after TCRdb ran MiXCR on the reads. The sample lists about 500,000 distinct CDR3 sequences, roughly 34% occurring once. No cognate antigen is known for these TCRs. The input for sequencing was cultured PBMCs, taken from culture after CMV antigen stimulation. These receptors were obtained from a human donor in good health (CMV status not recorded). Some clones in this sample may be carry-over from other donors' samples.

The rearrangement joins TRBV11-1 to TRBJ2-2; 7 bases fit TRBD2. The length of the CDR3 is 13 residues. The V gene end was trimmed by 5 bases and the J gene end by 5 bases; junction bases not matched to a gene: 2. Germline V gene sequence: CDR1 SGHAT, CDR2 FQDESV (reference sequence). The CDR3 loop is CASSVGGTGELFF. The DNA of the CDR3 is TGTGCCAGCAGCGTGGGGGGGACCGGGGAGCTGTTTTTT.

The chain combines TRBV4-3 with TRBJ2-1, with 12 bases fitting TRBD2. Germline V gene lookup returns CDR1 LGHNA and CDR2 YSLEER. V shed 3 bases and J 7 bases; nucleotides not matched to a gene: 1. The CDR3 totals 14 residues. CDR3 region: CASSQLAGGNEQFF. The CDR3 DNA follows: TGCGCCAGCAGCCAGCTAGCGGGGGGGAATGAGCAGTTCTTC.

The chain combines TRBV6-2 or TRBV6-3 with TRBJ2-3, with TRBD2 matching 8 bases. V shed 7 bases and J 4 bases; nucleotides not matched to a gene: 19. CDR3 size: 18 residues. Germline V gene sequence: CDR1 MNHEY, CDR2 SVGEGT. This CDR3 reads CASTPNPHGAGVSDTQYF. Here the CDR3 DNA reads TGTGCCAGCACCCCGAACCCCCATGGAGCGGGAGTATCAGATACGCAGTATTTT.

J is TRBJ2-3 and V is TRBV19, with 8 bases fitting TRBD2. The CDR3 is 17 residues long. Germline-derived CDR1 and CDR2 are LNHDA and SQIVND (reference sequence). V shed 5 bases, J shed 3 bases, and the junction held 13 bases outside the gene matches. The DNA for the CDR3 is TGTGCCAGTAGTCCACGACTAGCGAAAGCGATGACAGATACGCAGTATTTT. Residues: CASSPRLAKAMTDTQYF.

The chain combines TRBV27 with TRBJ1-4, with a tentative D call TRBD1 (6 bases). This CDR3 region has 14 residues. Germline assignment: CDR1 MNHEY and CDR2 SMNVEV (reference sequence). V was cut by 3 bases and J by 5 bases, with 10 bases left in between. CDR3 nucleotide sequence: TGTGCCAGCAGTTTTCAGGGGAGGAATGAAAAACTGTTTTTT. This gives the protein CASSFQGRNEKLFF.

The V gene is TRBV19, the J gene TRBJ2-7, with TRBD1 matching 9 bases. This CDR3 has 14 residues. V lost 9 bases and J lost 6; bases outside the gene matches: 12. Germline CDR1 reads LNHDA; CDR2 reads SQIVND (reference sequence). CDR3 region: CARIPGQGMSEQYF. The CDR3 DNA is TGTGCCAGGATACCGGGACAGGGAATGAGCGAGCAGTACTTC.

This chain joins TRBV4-2 and TRBJ2-3, with 8 nucleotides matching TRBD2. The length of the CDR3 is 16 residues. Germline V gene lookup returns CDR1 LGHNA and CDR2 YNFKEQ. Trimming took 4 bases from V and 0 from J; bases not matched to a gene: 6. The CDR3 sequence: CASSPQSGRSTDTQYF. In DNA, the CDR3 is TGTGCCAGCAGCCCCCAGAGCGGGAGAAGCACAGATACGCAGTATTTT.

V and J are TRBV11-2 and TRBJ1-1; 9 bases fit TRBD1. Per the germline V gene, CDR1 is SGHAT and CDR2 is FQNNGV. The junction had 13 bases not matched to a gene; V was cut back by 5 bases and J by 3 bases. The CDR3 sequence is 17 residues long. The CDR3 protein is CASSGDGQGIRDTEAFF. The CDR3 DNA is TGTGCCAGCAGCGGGGATGGACAGGGGATACGGGACACTGAAGCTTTCTTT.